A selection of T cell receptor beta chains follows, all from one sample in a study of regulatory T cells in long-lasting Graves disease. TCRdb reprocessed the multiplex PCR reads via MiXCR and lists one record per CDR3 protein. The sample lists hundreds of thousands of distinct CDR3 sequences, 16% seen once, with 30% in the top ten. These data were also filed under a second study, of T cells in Graves' hyperthyroidism and ophthalmopathy.

Sequences were derived from peripheral blood mononuclear cells (PBMCs), sampled at new diagnosis, from a patient treated with antithyroid drugs. These receptors were taken from a man in his forties with Graves disease. The CDR3 runs from the conserved cysteine through the conserved F or W. A D gene is named only where the DNA matches it firmly. Size is stated for part of the rows, as once, few or many counts, or as a class when the clone is expanded.

v_call	d_call	j_call	clone_size	cdr3_nt	cdr3_aa
TRBV6-1	-	TRBJ1-4	many	TGTGCCAGCAGCGGACCGCGTCTAATGTTTTTT	CASSGPRLMFF
TRBV30	TRBD2	TRBJ2-1	many	TGTGCCTGGAGTGCTCTAGCGGGGGCCCACAATGAGCAGTTCTTC	CAWSALAGAHNEQFF
TRBV20-1	TRBD1	TRBJ1-1	-	TGCAGTGCTTTACCGGGACAGGGTCATACTGAAGCTTTCTTT	CSALPGQGHTEAFF
TRBV20-1	-	TRBJ1-2	few	TGCAGTGCTAGGGACGGGACGGCGCCCCGTGGCTACACCTTC	CSARDGTAPRGYTF
TRBV2	TRBD1	TRBJ1-6	many	TGTGCCAGCAACGGACAGGGGGCGAATTCACCCCTCCACTTT	CASNGQGANSPLHF
TRBV30	TRBD2	TRBJ2-3	many	TGTGCCTGGAACCGACTAGCGGGGGGAACAGATACGCAGTATTTT	CAWNRLAGGTDTQYF
TRBV12-3/TRBV12-4	TRBD2	TRBJ2-2	many	TGTGCCAGCAGTTTTCTCCCGGGGGGTGGCACCGGGGAGCTGTTTTTT	CASSFLPGGGTGELFF
TRBV15	-	TRBJ2-7	many	TGTGCCACCAGCAGAGATCTGTCGATTGGGGAGCAGTACTTC	CATSRDLSIGEQYF
TRBV20-1	TRBD2	TRBJ2-3	many	TGCAGTGCTAGGACCCCGGGGGGGAGCACAGATACGCAGTATTTT	CSARTPGGSTDTQYF
TRBV7-9	TRBD1	TRBJ2-7	many	TGTGCCAGCAGCTTAGCGGGGGACAGGGGGCTCCACGAGCAGTACTTC	CASSLAGDRGLHEQYF
TRBV6-1	-	TRBJ2-2	many	TGTGCCGTAGGCCTAGCTGGGACCGGGGAGCTGTTTTTT	CAVGLAGTGELFF
TRBV27	-	TRBJ2-2	few	TGTGCCAGCAGTTACGCACAGGGTGGGCCCGGGGAGCTGTTTTTT	CASSYAQGGPGELFF
TRBV7-9	-	TRBJ2-2	-	TGTGCCAGCAGCTTGTTGGGGATCACCGGGGAGCTGTTTTTT	CASSLLGITGELFF
TRBV5-1	-	TRBJ2-7	many	TGCGCCAGCAGCTTGGTTGGGACGTCCTACGAGCAGTACTTC	CASSLVGTSYEQYF
TRBV12-3/TRBV12-4	TRBD2	TRBJ2-2	many	TGTGCCAGCAGTCCGGGACTAGCGGGGTTTAACACCGGGGAGCTGTTTTTT	CASSPGLAGFNTGELFF
TRBV4-1	TRBD1	TRBJ2-3	-	TGCGCCAGCAGCCCCTCGGGACAGTTGACAGATACGCAGTATTTT	CASSPSGQLTDTQYF
TRBV11-2	-	TRBJ2-5	many	TGTGCCAGCAGCTCCAGGGTCTTTCTAGAGACCCAGTACTTC	CASSSRVFLETQYF
TRBV15	TRBD2	TRBJ2-3	many	TGTGCCACCAGCGACAAGCGGGGGTGGGTAGATACGCAGTATTTT	CATSDKRGWVDTQYF
TRBV29-1	-	TRBJ1-4	few	TGCAGCGCCATTGGGTTCCCGAATGAAAAACTGTTTTTT	CSAIGFPNEKLFF
TRBV20-1	-	TRBJ2-1	many	TGCAGTGCTAGAGACAGGTTTTACAATGAGCAGTTCTTC	CSARDRFYNEQFF
TRBV11-3	TRBD2	TRBJ2-3	many	TGTGCCAGCAGCCAAATAGCGGGGGAAGGCACAGATACGCAGTATTTT	CASSQIAGEGTDTQYF
TRBV5-4	-	TRBJ1-1	many	TGTGCCAGCAGCTCCGGAGGTTATCGAGGGAACACTGAAGCTTTCTTT	CASSSGGYRGNTEAFF
TRBV5-4	-	TRBJ1-5	few	TGTGCCAGCAGCATCGGAGTCGGGGGCGATCAGCCCCAGCATTTT	CASSIGVGGDQPQHF
TRBV27	-	TRBJ1-6	many	TGTGCCAGCAGTTTAAAATCCGGGCTCGGTAATTCACCCCTCCACTTT	CASSLKSGLGNSPLHF
TRBV18	-	TRBJ1-1	-	TGTGCCAGCTCACCCTCCCCAATTCCCACTGAAGCTTTCTTT	CASSPSPIPTEAFF
TRBV7-2	-	TRBJ1-4	many	TGTGCCAGCAGTTCCCCTCCGGGGGCGAGGAATGAAAAACTGTTTTTT	CASSSPPGARNEKLFF
TRBV18	TRBD1	TRBJ1-5	many	TGTGCCAGCTCACAGACAGGGAAGGATCAGCCCCAGCATTTT	CASSQTGKDQPQHF
TRBV10-3	-	TRBJ2-2	-	TGTGCCATTGCGGGACTCCCCGGGGAGCTGTTTTTT	CAIAGLPGELFF
TRBV20-1	-	TRBJ1-3	many	TGCAGTGCTAGTTGGTACTCTGGAAACACCATATATTTT	CSASWYSGNTIYF
TRBV12-3/TRBV12-4	-	TRBJ2-1	few	TGTGCCAGCAGTTCGGGCCACTACAATGAGCAGTTCTTC	CASSSGHYNEQFF
TRBV3-1	-	TRBJ1-4	many	TGTGCCAGCGTCGGTCGGTTTAATGAAAAACTGTTTTTT	CASVGRFNEKLFF
TRBV5-1	-	TRBJ2-7	many	TGCGCCAGCAGCTACAGCAGTCAGGGAGCTCTCGAGCAGTACTTC	CASSYSSQGALEQYF
TRBV2	-	TRBJ1-2	many	TGTGCCAGCAGTGATTCGCGGATGAGCTACACCTTC	CASSDSRMSYTF
TRBV12-3/TRBV12-4	TRBD1	TRBJ1-5	many	TGTGCCAGCAGTTTTGGTTTGGGACAGGGAGGTAGCAATCAGCCCCAGCATTTT	CASSFGLGQGGSNQPQHF
TRBV5-1	-	TRBJ2-7	many	TGCGCCAGCAGCTTGCTCGAGCGTGGCGAGCAGTACTTC	CASSLLERGEQYF
TRBV19	TRBD1	TRBJ2-2	-	TGTGCCAGTAGTGGAACAGGGGTTGCCGGGGAGCTGTTTTTT	CASSGTGVAGELFF
TRBV25-1	-	TRBJ1-5	many	TGTGCCAGCAGTGAATGGAGAAGCAATCAGCCCCAGCATTTT	CASSEWRSNQPQHF
TRBV30	TRBD1	TRBJ1-5	-	TGTGCCTGGAGTGTACTTGGCACAGGGGGCAGTCAGCCCCAGCATTTT	CAWSVLGTGGSQPQHF
TRBV5-5	-	TRBJ1-4	few	TGTGCCAGCAGCACCCTCCGGGGCTTTAATGAAAAACTGTTTTTT	CASSTLRGFNEKLFF
TRBV4-3	-	TRBJ1-1	-	TGCGCCAGCAGCCGAGAATTGCGACAGGAGGGAACTGAAGCTTTCTTT	CASSRELRQEGTEAFF
TRBV19	TRBD1	TRBJ2-1	-	TGTGCCAGTAGGAGGGGACAGGGGGTCGGCAATGAGCAGTTCTTC	CASRRGQGVGNEQFF
TRBV6-1	-	TRBJ2-7	-	TGTGCCAGCAGAAACAGGGTGAGCCCCTACGAGCAGTACTTC	CASRNRVSPYEQYF
TRBV20-1	TRBD1	TRBJ2-1	many	TGCAGTGCTAGAGATAAGGGACAGGGTCACTACAATGAGCAGTTCTTC	CSARDKGQGHYNEQFF
TRBV29-1	-	TRBJ1-2	few	TGCAGCGTCCGTAGTCCAGGACCCGGCGGCTATGGCTACACCTTC	CSVRSPGPGGYGYTF
TRBV5-1	-	TRBJ1-1	many	TGCGCCAGCAGCTTGGATGGTTGGTTGGGTGGGACTGAAGCTTTCTTT	CASSLDGWLGGTEAFF
TRBV5-5	TRBD1	TRBJ1-2	many	TGTGCCAGCAGCTTCCGGGACAGGGCCCTCAACTATGGCTACACCTTC	CASSFRDRALNYGYTF
TRBV12-3/TRBV12-4	-	TRBJ1-1	-	TGTGCCAGCAGTTTTTATGGGGGGGGAGAGACTGAAGCTTTCTTT	CASSFYGGGETEAFF
TRBV3-1	-	TRBJ2-1	many	TGTGCCAGCAGCCATGCCAGGGTTAATGAGCAGTTCTTC	CASSHARVNEQFF
TRBV20-1	TRBD1	TRBJ1-2	-	TGCAGTGCTCATAGGACAGGGGTCTATGGCTACACCTTC	CSAHRTGVYGYTF
TRBV24-1	-	TRBJ2-2	many	TGTGCCACCAGTGATTTGTGGGGGCGTGCCGGGGAGCTGTTTTTT	CATSDLWGRAGELFF
TRBV18	TRBD2	TRBJ2-5	few	TGTGCCAGCTCACCACCGGGACTAGCGACCGGGACCCAGTACTTC	CASSPPGLATGTQYF
TRBV5-5	TRBD2	TRBJ2-3	many	TGTGCCAGCAGCTGGCGGGGTCTCCGGGAGGTAGATACGCAGTATTTT	CASSWRGLREVDTQYF
TRBV6-1	-	TRBJ2-1	many	TGTGCCAGCAGGCCCGGACGGAGTTACAATGAGCAGTTCTTC	CASRPGRSYNEQFF
TRBV7-8	TRBD1	TRBJ2-7	-	TGTGCCAGCAGCTTAACAGGACAGGGGGCGTTCAACGAGCAGTACTTC	CASSLTGQGAFNEQYF
TRBV7-2	-	TRBJ1-4	-	TGTGCCAGCAGCTTAGAAGTGGCTAATGAAAAACTGTTTTTT	CASSLEVANEKLFF
TRBV9	-	TRBJ1-1	many	TGTGCCAGCAGCGGTCCCAGGAACACTGAAGCTTTCTTT	CASSGPRNTEAFF
TRBV5-1	-	TRBJ2-3	many	TGCGCCAGCAGCCCGTCGGACAGCCGCACAGATACGCAGTATTTT	CASSPSDSRTDTQYF